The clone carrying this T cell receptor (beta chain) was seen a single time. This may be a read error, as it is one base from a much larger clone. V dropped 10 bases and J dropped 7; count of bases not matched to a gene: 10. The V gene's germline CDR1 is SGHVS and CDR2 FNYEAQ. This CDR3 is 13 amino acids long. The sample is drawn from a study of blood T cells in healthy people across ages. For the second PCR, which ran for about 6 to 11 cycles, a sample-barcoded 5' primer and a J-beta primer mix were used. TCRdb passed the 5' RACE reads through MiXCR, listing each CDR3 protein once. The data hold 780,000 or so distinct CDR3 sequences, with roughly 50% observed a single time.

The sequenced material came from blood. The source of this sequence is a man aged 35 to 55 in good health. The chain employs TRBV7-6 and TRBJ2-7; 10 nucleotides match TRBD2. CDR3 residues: CATGLAVENEQYF. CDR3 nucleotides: TGTGCCACTGGACTAGCGGTGGAAAATGAGCAGTACTTC.